This T cell receptor beta chain was obtained from a study of T cell responses to AZD1222 COVID-19 vaccine (dated by TCRdb to about 2021). Turning to the overall study: Because spike-specific TCR depth and breadth did not differ between the two schedules, AZD1222 recipients who got a second dose at roughly 4 weeks were pooled with those who got a second dose at roughly 12 weeks. TCR sequencing covered 230 to 250 trial participants: 200 to 210 given two doses of AZD1222 and 26 given two doses of MenACWY control vaccine. Trial participants were enrolled into age subgroups of 18-55, 56-69 and 70-plus years, which contained approximately 150, 30 and 60 TCR-sequenced participants, respectively. What the work shows at the level of the full study, not this receptor alone: Reportedly, almost half of the unique spike-specific TCRs recognized epitopes lying outside the regions that are mutated in the B.1.351 and B.1.1.7 variants. Conclusions about previously exposed vaccinees were limited because only a handful of AZD1222 recipients were SARS-CoV-2 seropositive at baseline. After two AZD1222 doses, both the breadth and the depth of spike-specific TCRs were significantly higher than at day 0 and than in MenACWY recipients. In the small 56-69-year group, the increase in depth fell short of significance, most likely because of low power. Because no samples from the day 14 peak response were available, repertoires could be characterized only after the peak T cell response. The whole spike protein was spanned by vaccine-associated CD4 TCRs, and dominant responses were seen in regions 160-218 and 743-854. Most participants were white British and females outnumbered males, and the authors suggested that clonal diversity may have been underestimated.

The sample's time point label is to be understood as: baseline before first vaccination. Samples from vaccinated people were obtained from the UK trials COV001 and COV002, which included a single-blind randomized controlled phase 2/3 trial of AZD1222 (ChAdOx1 nCoV-19) in healthy adults. Trial participant PBMC samples were collected at day 0 and day 28 after the second dose for TCRbeta chain sequencing. The CDR3 regions of human TCRbeta chains were analyzed by immunosequencing. Per the source publication's procedure: Repertoire TCRs were matched against a reference library of SARS-CoV-2-specific TCRs generated with the MIRA antigen-specificity platform. Breadth meant the fraction of unique TCRs that were SARS-CoV-2-associated, whereas depth meant the fraction of total T cells that were SARS-CoV-2-associated. Using the MIRA data, each spike-specific TCR was assigned both to the spike region to which the TCR was reactive and to a CD4 or CD8 class. Log10-transformed breadth and depth values were compared by one-way ANOVA with Sidak's multiple comparisons tests. This immuneACCESS table, as held by TCRdb, lists in-frame sequences with V and J called but not all clones. Of the missing ones, under half trace to an unresolved V gene in checked studies; the others have no known cause. Clonal size and the V and J genes are those of that table, whereas D and trimming came from the DNA. For this sample there are about 170,000 clones; around 90% appear just once. Around 2.6% of the sample goes to the ten largest clones.

To note about this clone: Its antigen is still unknown. No much larger clone exists at a distance of one base, and base qualities are not known.

This sequence was found in an adult in good health. The source material was peripheral blood, sampled on day 0 of AZD1222 vaccination.

The CDR3 corresponds to CASMGFREKLFF. The DNA reads as follows: TGTGCCAGCATGGGGTTTAGGGAAAAACTGTTTTTT. The chain employs TRBV2 and TRBJ1-4; the D gene assignment is ambiguous. Between the V and J ends, shortened by 7 bases and 8 bases respectively, the junction contains 11 bases. The germline V gene sets CDR1 to SNHLY and CDR2 to FYNNEI. The cysteine opens and the phenylalanine closes a CDR3 of 12 amino acids. This entry keeps only the CDR3 DNA: 36 bases, framed from base 1.